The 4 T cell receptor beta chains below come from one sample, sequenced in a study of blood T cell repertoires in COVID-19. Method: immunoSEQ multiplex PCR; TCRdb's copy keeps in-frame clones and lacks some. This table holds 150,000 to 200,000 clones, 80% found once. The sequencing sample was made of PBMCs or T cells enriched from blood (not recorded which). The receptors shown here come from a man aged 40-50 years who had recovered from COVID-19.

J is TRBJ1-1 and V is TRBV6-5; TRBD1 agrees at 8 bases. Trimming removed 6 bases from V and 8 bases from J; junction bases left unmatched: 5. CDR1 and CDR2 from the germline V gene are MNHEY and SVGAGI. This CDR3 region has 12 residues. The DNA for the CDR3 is TGTGCCAGCAGGCAGGGGGCGTACGAAGCTTTCTTT. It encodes CASRQGAYEAFF.

CDR3: CASSQEVEGGSGELFF. Here the CDR3 DNA reads TGCGCCAGCAGCCAAGAGGTAGAGGGCGGGAGCGGGGAGCTGTTTTTT. The chain links TRBV4-1 to TRBJ2-2; 7 bases match TRBD2. CDR3 length: 16 residues. Trimming at V came to 0 bases and at J to 7 bases, leaving 8 bases not matched to a gene. CDR1 MGHRA and CDR2 YSYEKL come from the germline V gene.

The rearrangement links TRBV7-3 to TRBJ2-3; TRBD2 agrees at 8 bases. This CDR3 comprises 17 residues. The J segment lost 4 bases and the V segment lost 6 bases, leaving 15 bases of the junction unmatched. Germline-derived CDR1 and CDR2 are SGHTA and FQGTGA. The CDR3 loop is CASSSSISGTSADTQYF. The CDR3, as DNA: TGTGCCAGCAGTTCATCGATTTCCGGGACTAGTGCAGATACGCAGTATTTT.

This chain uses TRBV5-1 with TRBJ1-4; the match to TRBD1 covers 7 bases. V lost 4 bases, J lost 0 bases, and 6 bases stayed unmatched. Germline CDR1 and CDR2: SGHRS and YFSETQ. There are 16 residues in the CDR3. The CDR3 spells CASSKGDRATNEKLFF. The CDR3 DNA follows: TGCGCCAGCAGCAAAGGTGACAGGGCAACTAATGAAAAACTGTTTTTT.